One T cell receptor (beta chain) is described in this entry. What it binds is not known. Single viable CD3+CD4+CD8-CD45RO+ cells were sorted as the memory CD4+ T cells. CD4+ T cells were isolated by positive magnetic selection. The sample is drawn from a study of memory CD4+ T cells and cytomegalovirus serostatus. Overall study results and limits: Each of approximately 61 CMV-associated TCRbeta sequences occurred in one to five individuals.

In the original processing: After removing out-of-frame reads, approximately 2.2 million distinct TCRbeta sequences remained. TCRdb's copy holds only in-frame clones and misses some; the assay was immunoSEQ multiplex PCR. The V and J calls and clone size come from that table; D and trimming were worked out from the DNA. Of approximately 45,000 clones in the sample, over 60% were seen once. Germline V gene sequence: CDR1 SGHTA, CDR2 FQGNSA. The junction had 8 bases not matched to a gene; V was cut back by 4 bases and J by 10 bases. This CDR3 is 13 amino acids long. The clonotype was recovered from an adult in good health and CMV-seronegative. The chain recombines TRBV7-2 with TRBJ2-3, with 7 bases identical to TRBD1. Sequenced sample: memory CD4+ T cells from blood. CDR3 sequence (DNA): TGTGCCAGCAGCTCGGACAGGATGTATTCGCAGTATTTT. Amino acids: CASSSDRMYSQYF.